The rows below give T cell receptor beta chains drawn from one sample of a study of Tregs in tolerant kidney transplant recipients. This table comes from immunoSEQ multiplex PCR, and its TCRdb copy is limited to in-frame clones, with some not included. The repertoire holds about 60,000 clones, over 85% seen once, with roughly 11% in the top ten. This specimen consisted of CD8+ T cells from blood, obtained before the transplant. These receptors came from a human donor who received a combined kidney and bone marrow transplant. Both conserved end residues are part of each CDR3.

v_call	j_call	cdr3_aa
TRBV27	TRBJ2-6	CASSQLDSNSGANVLTF
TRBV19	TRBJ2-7	CASSISQGVFYEQYF
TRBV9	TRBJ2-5	CASSAAGATQETQYF
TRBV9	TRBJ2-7	CASSVEGQHEGQYF
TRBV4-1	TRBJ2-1	CASSQEGASGPQGFEQFF
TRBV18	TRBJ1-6	CASSPERSSYNSPLHF
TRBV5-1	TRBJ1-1	CASSLSPVQVTNTEAFF
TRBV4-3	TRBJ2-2	CASSQDRDTLNTGELFF
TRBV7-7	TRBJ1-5	CASSSGFVRNQPQHF
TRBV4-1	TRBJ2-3	CASSLDYLTDTQYF
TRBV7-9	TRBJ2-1	CASSLGAGGHEQFF
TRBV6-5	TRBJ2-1	CASSYSDSSYNEQFF
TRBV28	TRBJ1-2	CASSPPSSPYGYTF
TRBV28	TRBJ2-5	CASSLVSGGVETQYF
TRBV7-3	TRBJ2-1	CASSVLAGGPTRNEQFF
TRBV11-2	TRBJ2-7	CASSLGQGGSYEQYF
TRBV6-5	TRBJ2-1	CASSYSNTGEQFF
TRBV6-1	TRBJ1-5	CASRDRGSNQPQHF
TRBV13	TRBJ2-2	CASSLGSLAGGGELFF
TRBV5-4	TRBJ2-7	CASSSIAGQGNNEQYF
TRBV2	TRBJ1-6	CASSELGAVSYNSPLHF
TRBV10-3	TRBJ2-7	CAISRTEPYEQYF
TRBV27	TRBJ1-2	CASSLQGAGYGYTF
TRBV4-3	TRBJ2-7	CASSQDRGIEQYF
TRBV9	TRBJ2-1	CASSVGQAIEQFF
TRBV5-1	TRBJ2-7	CASSLFVNSKYEQYF
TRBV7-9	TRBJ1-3	CASSFITGGANTIYF
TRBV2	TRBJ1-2	CASSEIGTGNYGYTF
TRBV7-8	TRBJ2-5	CASSPSQQLQETQYF
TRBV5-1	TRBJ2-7	CASSFRQGTTYEQYF
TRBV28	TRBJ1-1	CASSTGTGDFSTEAFF
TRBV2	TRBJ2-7	CASTDPGHLPAYEQYF
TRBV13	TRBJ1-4	CASSTWTGEHEKLFF
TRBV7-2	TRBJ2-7	CVSSHQGQGAKEQYF
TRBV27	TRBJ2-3	CASSYTSGSTDTQYF
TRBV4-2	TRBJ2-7	CASSLKGTLYHHEQYF
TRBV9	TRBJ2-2	CASSVEEGLAGGPAGELFF
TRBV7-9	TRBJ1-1	CASSLGGAAMEREAFF
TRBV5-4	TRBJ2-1	CASSPPGGSYNEQFF
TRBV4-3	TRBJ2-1	CASSQELAGILYNEQFF
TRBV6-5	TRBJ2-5	CASSSSTHRGQETQYF
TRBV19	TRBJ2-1	CASSIPSGEQFF
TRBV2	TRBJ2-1	CASSEDRGYNEQFF
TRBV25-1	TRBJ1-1	CASSLLRRGYTEAFF
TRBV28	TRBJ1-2	CASSLGATGAFNYGYTF
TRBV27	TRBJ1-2	CASSYSEHYGYTF
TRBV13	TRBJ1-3	CAGSLGYGNTIYF
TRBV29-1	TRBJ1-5	CSVVGPTGPQHF